The sequence of this T cell receptor beta chain was determined in a study of blood T cell repertoires in COVID-19. V gave up 4 bases and J gave up 3 bases; unmatched junction bases: 11. This CDR3 comprises 16 residues. Looked up from germline, CDR1 is KGHSH and CDR2 is LQKENI. The protocol was immunoSEQ multiplex PCR, while the TCRdb copy is restricted to in-frame clones and leaves out a portion. This sample yields 95,000 or so clones, of which 65% to 85% are seen a single time; roughly 25% belongs to the top ten. The J gene is TRBJ1-1, the V gene TRBV18, with 7 nucleotides matching TRBD1. Sequencing was done on a sample of peripheral blood. The TCR originated in a man older than 75 with active or convalescent COVID-19. Written as DNA, the CDR3 is TGTGCCAGCTCACTCCGGGACAGCAATGCGGACACTGAAGCTTTCTTT. It is translated as CASSLRDSNADTEAFF. The variable domain in full, with the rest retrieved from reference TRBV18 and TRBJ1-1, is NAGVMQNPRHLVRRRGQEARLRCSPMKGHSHVYWYRQLPEEGLKFMVYLQKENIIDESGMPKERFSAEFPKEGPSILRIQQVVRGDSAAYFCASSLRDSNADTEAFFGQGTRLTVV.